This T cell receptor (beta chain) emerged from a study of long-term antiretroviral therapy in people with HIV. This clone was counted a single time. The authors ran the immunoSEQ assay, v3.0, at survey level. Data came from immunoSEQ multiplex PCR; TCRdb stores just in-frame clones and leaves some out. The profile shows 29,000 or so clones, around 93% of them singletons. Germline V gives CDR1 SGHRS, CDR2 YFSETQ. V was shortened by 0 bases and J by 0 bases, with 9 bases between the two germline ends. This CDR3 has 15 residues. V and J are TRBV5-1 and TRBJ1-1; the D is unclear. The sample was unsorted PBMCs, taken 7.4 years after starting antiretroviral therapy. This TCR was sampled from a man aged 50 to 60 with HIV. CDR3 sequence (DNA): TGCGCCAGCAGCTTGGGTGGAAACATGAACACTGAAGCTTTCTTT. Translation gives CASSLGGNMNTEAFF. The full variable domain, rest sourced from reference TRBV5-1 and TRBJ1-1, is KAGVTQTPRYLIKTRGQQVTLSCSPISGHRSVSWYQQTPGQGLQFLFEYFSETQRNKGNFPGRFSGRQFSNSRSEMNVSTLELGDSALYLCASSLGGNMNTEAFFGQGTRLTVV.